These 28 T cell receptor beta chains originate from one sample sequenced in a study of CD8+CD57+ T cells in acquired aplastic anemia. It was genomic DNA that served as the template for profiling TCR beta VDJ and CDR3. MiXCR, applied by TCRdb to the reads, yields one record per CDR3 protein. The profile shows around 50,000 distinct CDR3 sequences, about 78% of them singletons. What was sequenced was sorted CD4+, CD8+, or CD8+CD57+ T cells (not recorded which) from PBMCs. These TCRs come from a human donor in good health, serving as a control.

J is TRBJ1-1 and V is TRBV7-6; weak D call: TRBD1 (5 bases). The germline CDR1 and CDR2 sequences are SGHVS and FNYEAQ. Trimming removed 3 bases from V and 3 bases from J, with 8 bases in between. This CDR3 spans 13 amino acids. CDR3 sequence reads: CASSLGGDTEAFF. DNA for the CDR3: TGTGCCAGCAGCTTGGGGGGAGACACTGAAGCTTTCTTT.

The chain links TRBV4-1 to TRBJ2-7; maybe TRBD2 (6 bases). Per the germline V gene, CDR1 is MGHRA and CDR2 is YSYEKL. Trimming stripped 4 bases from V and 2 bases from J, with 12 bases between. The CDR3 runs 14 residues. CDR3 region: CASSPTRLTYEQYV. The CDR3 DNA reads as TGCGCCAGCAGCCCGACTAGGTTAACCTACGAGCAGTACGTC.

The chain combines TRBV6-1 with TRBJ2-7; weak D call: TRBD1 (5 bases). Germline CDR1 is MNHNS and CDR2 is SASEGT. With 8 bases removed from V and 2 bases from J, the gap between germline ends came to 16 bases. The CDR3 runs to 14 residues. CDR3: CASATQTTAYEQYF. As DNA, the CDR3 is TGTGCCAGCGCCACCCAGACGACAGCCTACGAGCAGTACTTC.

The chain carries TRBV19 and TRBJ2-5; D possibly corresponds to TRBD2 (6 bases). There are 16 residues in the CDR3. The V gene's germline CDR1 is LNHDA and CDR2 SQIVND (reference sequence). V was trimmed by 4 bases and J by 2 bases, leaving 17 bases between them. The CDR3, as DNA: TGTGCCAGTAGTACCTGGGACGGGGCGGGGCAAGAGACCCAGTACTTC. Translating gives CASSTWDGAGQETQYF. Supplemented by reference TRBV19 and TRBJ2-5, the full variable domain reads DGGITQSPKYLFRKEGQNVTLSCEQNLNHDAMYWYRQDPGQGLRLIYYSQIVNDFQKGDIAEGYSVSREKKESFPLTVTSAQKNPTAFYLCASSTWDGAGQETQYFGPGTRLLVL.

This clonotype has ten or more counts. The chain employs TRBV4-2 and TRBJ2-4; a possible D gene is TRBD1 (6 bases). CDR1 is LGHNA and CDR2 is YNFKEQ in the germline V gene. This CDR3 has 13 residues. Trimming pared 0 bases from V and 7 bases from J, leaving 7 bases between. CDR3: CASSQDRGNIQYF. The CDR3 bases are TGTGCCAGCAGCCAAGATAGGGGGAACATTCAGTACTTC.

The genes are TRBV20-1 and TRBJ1-5, with 9 positions matching TRBD1. The CDR3 has 17 residues. CDR1 DFQATT and CDR2 SNEGSKA come from the germline V gene (reference sequence). Germline trimming cut 2 bases from V and 6 bases from J; bases unmatched to any gene: 14. DNA for the CDR3: TGCAGTGCTAGATCCGGGACAGGGTATATGTTGGCTCAGCCCCAGCATTTT. This gives the protein CSARSGTGYMLAQPQHF.

The V gene is TRBV6-1, the J gene TRBJ1-1; 10 bases agree with TRBD1. Germline V gives CDR1 MNHNS, CDR2 SASEGT. The CDR3 contains 15 residues. Trimming took 8 bases from V and 1 from J; bases not matched to a gene: 7. CDR3 sequence: CASGGTGERNTEAFF. CDR3 coding DNA: TGTGCCAGCGGCGGGACAGGGGAACGGAACACTGAAGCTTTCTTT.

This clonotype was detected only a few times. The chain couples TRBV24-1 to TRBJ1-2; TRBD1 aligns across 10 bases. The germline gives CDR1 KGHDR, CDR2 SFDVKD. V dropped 4 bases and J dropped 5; count of bases not matched to a gene: 3. The CDR3 totals 14 residues. In DNA, the CDR3 is TGTGCCACCAGTGACCCGGGACAGGGGTATGGCTACACCTTC. Encoded protein: CATSDPGQGYGYTF.

J is TRBJ2-1 and V is TRBV15; 8 bases are shared with TRBD2. Unmatched junction bases numbered 8, after V lost 9 bases and J lost 7 bases. CDR3 length: 13 residues. Germline CDR1 reads LNHNV; CDR2 reads YYDKDF (reference sequence). In DNA, the CDR3 is TGTGCCACTCGGACTAGCCCCGGAAATGAGCAGTTCTTC. Translation: CATRTSPGNEQFF.

This clonotype occurred once. This rearrangement joins TRBV2 to TRBJ1-2; D gene unclear. Trimming shortened V by 1 base and J by 4 bases, and 7 bases separated the two germline ends. This CDR3 spans 13 amino acids. Per the germline V gene, CDR1 is SNHLY and CDR2 is FYNNEI. The CDR3 DNA is TGTGCCAGCAGTGAAGAGGGCAGCTATGGCTACACCTTC. Protein product: CASSEEGSYGYTF.

This chain uses TRBV15 with TRBJ2-7, with 11 bases lining up with TRBD1. The CDR3 loop spans 14 amino acids. The junction had 5 bases not matched to a gene; V was cut back by 4 bases and J by 6 bases. CDR1 and CDR2 from the germline V gene are LNHNV and YYDKDF (reference sequence). The CDR3 region is CATSTAGTGGEQYF. CDR3 in DNA: TGTGCCACCAGCACGGCCGGGACAGGGGGCGAGCAGTACTTC.

The chain couples TRBV25-1 to TRBJ2-3; D is possibly TRBD2 (6 bases). V lost 4 bases, J lost 0 bases, and 11 bases lay in between. This CDR3 has 15 residues. Per the germline V gene, CDR1 is MGHDK and CDR2 is SYGVNS. The CDR3 sequence is CASSGGGVSTDTQYF. CDR3 coding DNA: TGTGCCAGCAGTGGTGGCGGGGTAAGCACAGATACGCAGTATTTT.

This clonotype appeared once. The chain links TRBV15 to TRBJ2-7; D ambiguous. Trimming removed 3 bases at V and 0 bases at J, with 12 bases between. The CDR3 is 15 amino acids. Per the germline V gene, CDR1 is LNHNV and CDR2 is YYDKDF (reference sequence). CDR3 coding DNA: TGTGCCACCAGCAGTGACTTTTGGTCCTCCTACGAGCAGTACTTC. Protein: CATSSDFWSSYEQYF. The full variable domain, with the rest looked up from reference TRBV15 and TRBJ2-7, is DAMVIQNPRYQVTQFGKPVTLSCSQTLNHNVMYWYQQKSSQAPKLLFHYYDKDFNNEADTPDNFQSRRPNTSFCFLDIRSPGLGDTAMYLCATSSDFWSSYEQYFGPGTRLTVT.

This chain uses TRBV20-1 with TRBJ1-2; possible D gene TRBD1, 5 bases. Germline values: CDR1 DFQATT, CDR2 SNEGSKA (reference sequence). Trimming shortened V by 0 bases and J by 8 bases, and 13 bases separated the two germline ends. The CDR3 runs 13 residues. CDR3 DNA: TGCAGTGCTAGAGATGCTGGGGCGGACGGCTACACCTTC. This sequence encodes CSARDAGADGYTF.

The chain has TRBV20-1 and TRBJ2-5, with 13 nucleotides matching TRBD2. The CDR3 length is 15 residues. V dropped 0 bases and J dropped 5; count of bases not matched to a gene: 3. Germline V gene lookup returns CDR1 DFQATT and CDR2 SNEGSKA (reference sequence). The DNA for the CDR3 is TGCAGTGCTAGAGACTTGACTAGCGGGGGGGAGACCCAGTACTTC. This codes for CSARDLTSGGETQYF.

V and J are TRBV24-1 and TRBJ2-7; 7 bases fit TRBD1. V lost 3 bases, J lost 3 bases, and 4 bases stayed unmatched. The germline V gene has CDR1 KGHDR and CDR2 SFDVKD. The CDR3 contains 14 residues. CDR3 nucleotides: TGTGCCACCAGTGATACAGGGGCCAGCTACGAGCAGTACTTC. Residues: CATSDTGASYEQYF.

The chain joins TRBV29-1 to TRBJ1-4; no clear D. The CDR3 spans 15 residues. Trimming took 4 bases from V and 0 from J, leaving 12 bases between them. Germline V gene lookup returns CDR1 SQVTM and CDR2 ANQGSEA. The CDR3 DNA follows: TGCAGCGTTGTGGGTGACGGTGCAACTAATGAAAAACTGTTTTTT. It translates to CSVVGDGATNEKLFF.

This clonotype was counted a few times. The rearrangement joins TRBV5-5 to TRBJ1-6; no firm D call. The CDR3 has 12 amino acids. Deletions cut 4 bases from V and 9 bases from J, with 8 bases between. Germline CDR1 is SGHKS and CDR2 is YYEKEE (reference sequence). CDR3: CASSLGGSPLHF. CDR3 DNA: TGTGCCAGCAGCCTCGGTGGTTCACCCCTCCACTTT.

This clonotype was seen a handful of times. The rearrangement links TRBV25-1 to TRBJ2-7; TRBD1 aligns across 7 bases. The CDR3 consists of 16 residues. Germline V gene data show CDR1 as MGHDK and CDR2 as SYGVNS. Trimming cost V 6 bases and J 5 bases; bases outside gene matches: 16. The CDR3 bases are TGTGCCAGCAGCGTTCTCAGACAGGGAAATAGGGACGAGCAGTACTTC. Translation gives CASSVLRQGNRDEQYF.

This chain uses TRBV5-1 with TRBJ1-2; D is ambiguous. Per germline, CDR1 SGHRS and CDR2 YFSETQ. The germline V and J ends were trimmed by 3 bases and 2 bases, with 14 bases remaining between them. This CDR3 is built from 15 residues. DNA for the CDR3: TGCGCCAGCAGCTGGGGAAGGACGGGAAACTATGGCTACACCTTC. It is translated as CASSWGRTGNYGYTF.

The chain employs TRBV12-3 or TRBV12-4 and TRBJ1-2; TRBD1 is a possible D gene (5 bases). The V end was cut by 4 bases, the J end by 4 bases, with 10 bases between. The CDR3 is 13 amino acids. This CDR3 reads CASSYTGLYGYTF. The CDR3 nucleotides are TGTGCCAGCAGTTATACGGGACTCTATGGCTACACCTTC.

This clonotype was seen only a few times. V and J are TRBV10-3 and TRBJ1-5, with D unclear. The CDR3 is 13 amino acids. The germline CDR1 and CDR2 sequences are ENHRY and SYGVKD. Trimming shortened V by 11 bases and J by 6 bases, and 17 bases separated the two germline ends. Written as DNA, the CDR3 is TGTGCCTCCAAATGGGGTGTGGGTCAGCCCCAGCATTTT. Protein: CASKWGVGQPQHF.

The chain combines TRBV24-1 with TRBJ2-5, with D possibly being TRBD1 (6 bases). The CDR3 runs to 15 residues. With 8 bases removed from V and 2 bases from J, the gap between germline ends came to 17 bases. Germline CDR1 reads KGHDR; CDR2 reads SFDVKD. The CDR3 loop is CATNLTGTPQETQYF. Here the CDR3 DNA reads TGTGCCACCAACCTAACCGGGACACCTCAAGAGACCCAGTACTTC.

The V and J genes are TRBV2 and TRBJ2-5, with 7 positions matching TRBD1. Trimming at V came to 2 bases and at J to 13 bases, leaving 7 bases not matched to a gene. Germline CDR1 SNHLY, CDR2 FYNNEI. The CDR3 contains 12 residues. The CDR3 is CASSETGVSRYF. The CDR3 bases are TGTGCCAGCAGTGAAACAGGGGTGAGCCGGTACTTC. The full variable domain, with the rest looked up from reference TRBV2 and TRBJ2-5, is EPEVTQTPSHQVTQMGQEVILRCVPISNHLYFYWYRQILGQKVEFLVSFYNNEISEKSEIFDDQFSVERPDGSNFTLKIRSTKLEDSAMYFCASSETGVSRYFGPGTRLLVL.

This chain joins TRBV19 and TRBJ2-1; 14 nucleotides align to TRBD2. The CDR3 has 17 residues. V lost 4 bases and J lost 0; bases outside the gene matches: 2. The V gene's germline CDR1 is LNHDA and CDR2 SQIVND (reference sequence). The chain's CDR3 is CASSRLAGGGSYNEQFF. For the CDR3, the DNA is TGTGCCAGTAGTAGACTAGCGGGAGGGGGCTCCTACAATGAGCAGTTCTTC.

The chain joins TRBV2 to TRBJ2-3, with 7 bases matching TRBD2. Germline loops: CDR1 SNHLY, CDR2 FYNNEI. This CDR3 has 16 residues. The V gene end was trimmed by 6 bases and the J gene end by 2 bases; junction bases not matched to a gene: 11. CDR3 in amino acids: CASSLRAGRNTDTQYF. CDR3 in DNA: TGTGCCAGCAGCTTGAGAGCGGGACGGAACACAGATACGCAGTATTTT. Variable domain in full (rest from reference TRBV2 and TRBJ2-3): EPEVTQTPSHQVTQMGQEVILRCVPISNHLYFYWYRQILGQKVEFLVSFYNNEISEKSEIFDDQFSVERPDGSNFTLKIRSTKLEDSAMYFCASSLRAGRNTDTQYFGPGTRLTVL.

The chain couples TRBV15 to TRBJ2-3; D ambiguous. The CDR3 is 12 amino acids. Germline V gene sequence: CDR1 LNHNV, CDR2 YYDKDF (reference sequence). V was shortened by 6 bases and J by 5 bases, with 9 bases between the two germline ends. The CDR3 protein is CATSRAEDTQYF. The CDR3 DNA reads as TGTGCCACCAGTCGTGCCGAAGATACGCAGTATTTT.

This sequence joins TRBV19 and TRBJ2-2; D gene ambiguous. The length of the CDR3 is 14 residues. Germline V gene lookup returns CDR1 LNHDA and CDR2 SQIVND (reference sequence). Trimming removed 4 bases from V and 4 bases from J, with 10 bases in between. DNA of the CDR3: TGTGCCAGTAGTAGGCAGTCGGGCACCGGGGAGCTGTTTTTT. This translates into CASSRQSGTGELFF.